The source of this T cell receptor beta chain is a study of T cell responses to AZD1222 COVID-19 vaccine. As concerns this clone: Its specificity is unknown.

The method was immunoSEQ multiplex PCR; TCRdb's version includes in-frame clones alone and lacks a portion of them. This repertoire shows more than 85,000 clones, 82% found once; its top ten account for about 5%. The study, taken as a whole, reports: An increase in Spike-specific TCR breadth and depth was observed after two AZD1222 doses.

The sequencing used peripheral blood, collected on day 0 of AZD1222 vaccination. This clonotype originated in an adult in good health.

The CDR3 coding sequence is TGTGCCAGCAGCTTAACAGCTGAAGATACGCAGTATTTT. Its translation: CASSLTAEDTQYF. The chain combines TRBV5-5 with TRBJ2-3; no reliable D call. From germline, CDR1 is SGHKS and CDR2 YYEKEE (reference sequence). Trimming shortened V by 2 bases and J by 5 bases, and 9 bases separated the two germline ends. This CDR3 has 13 amino acids.